One and the same sample provided the 10 T cell receptor beta chains below, sequenced in a study of blood T cell repertoires in COVID-19. Method: immunoSEQ multiplex PCR; TCRdb's copy keeps in-frame clones and lacks some. This sample has under 200,000 clones, with around four fifths found just once. Sequenced material: peripheral blood. These receptors were obtained from a man in his 70s with acute or convalescent COVID-19.

The gene calls are TRBV19 and TRBJ1-4; 10 nucleotides match TRBD1. The ends lost 7 bases at V and 0 bases at J; junction bases unmatched: 5. CDR1 is LNHDA, CDR2 SQIVND, per germline (reference sequence). The CDR3 is 16 amino acids. The DNA of the CDR3 is TGTGCCAGTACGACAGGGGGCCGCGCAACTAATGAAAAACTGTTTTTT. It specifies CASTTGGRATNEKLFF.

The chain has TRBV4-3 and TRBJ2-7, with TRBD2 matching over 11 bases. Per germline, CDR1 LGHNA and CDR2 YSLEER. The trim removed 4 bases at V and 7 bases at J, leaving 12 bases unmatched. The CDR3 is 16 residues long. CDR3 sequence: CASSLLAGGTRKEQYF. CDR3 DNA: TGCGCCAGCAGCCTCCTAGCGGGAGGCACTCGAAAAGAGCAGTACTTC.

The rearrangement uses TRBV6-4 and TRBJ2-1, with TRBD2 matching 11 bases. CDR3 length: 14 residues. The germline CDR1 and CDR2 sequences are MRHNA and SNTAGT. V was pared by 2 bases and J by 12 bases, with 6 bases of the junction left unmatched. Here the CDR3 DNA reads TGTGCCAGCAGTGACGGGACAACTAGCGGGAGGCAGTTCTTC. The encoded protein is CASSDGTTSGRQFF.

The chain joins TRBV15 to TRBJ2-1; 8 positions match TRBD2. The CDR3 length is 17 residues. J lost 6 bases, V lost 0 bases, and 10 bases had no gene match. Per the germline V gene, CDR1 is LNHNV and CDR2 is YYDKDF (reference sequence). CDR3 nucleotide sequence: TGTGCCACCAGCAGAGATCAGTTAGCGGGATACACCAATGAGCAGTTCTTC. Translating gives CATSRDQLAGYTNEQFF.

The rearrangement links TRBV12-3 or TRBV12-4 to TRBJ1-2; D may be TRBD1 (5 bases). Trimming stripped 2 bases from V and 7 bases from J, with 11 bases between. The CDR3 spans 13 residues. DNA for the CDR3: TGTGCCAGCAGTTTAAGGAGGGGACTTGGCTACACCTTC. Its protein product is CASSLRRGLGYTF.

This clone is a singleton in its sample. The chain combines TRBV7-9 with TRBJ1-2; 10 nucleotides align to TRBD1. Germline lookup yields CDR1 SEHNR and CDR2 FQNEAQ (reference sequence). V shed 4 bases and J 2 bases; nucleotides not matched to a gene: 1. This CDR3 contains 14 residues. The CDR3 spells CASSWGQGNYGYTF. The CDR3 DNA follows: TGTGCCAGCAGCTGGGGACAGGGGAACTATGGCTACACCTTC. The full variable domain, in which reference TRBV7-9 and TRBJ1-2 provide the parts outside the CDR3, is DTGVSQNPRHKITKRGQNVTFRCDPISEHNRLYWYRQTLGQGPEFLTYFQNEAQLEKSRLLSDRFSAERPKGSFSTLEIQRTEQGDSAMYLCASSWGQGNYGYTFGSGTRLTVV.

The chain employs TRBV6-2 or TRBV6-3 and TRBJ2-7, with 10 nucleotides matching TRBD2. CDR1 MNHEY and CDR2 SVGEGT come from the germline V gene. V trimming: 5 bases; J trimming: 6 bases; junction bases outside the gene matches: 4. This CDR3 region has 13 residues. The CDR3 DNA is TGTGCCAGCAGTCTTCGGACTAGCGGCGAGCAGTACTTC. As protein: CASSLRTSGEQYF.

The chain couples TRBV5-1 to TRBJ2-4, with 15 bases identical to TRBD2. The junction had 5 bases not matched to a gene; V was cut back by 4 bases and J by 0 bases. The CDR3 is 18 residues long. Germline values: CDR1 SGHRS, CDR2 YFSETQ. For the CDR3, the DNA is TGCGCCAGCAGCACCGGGACTAGCGGGGGGTTAGCCAAAAACATTCAGTACTTC. Translating gives CASSTGTSGGLAKNIQYF.

About this clone itself: Compared with germline, one end of the junction differs, possibly owing to a read error. This chain connects TRBV18 to TRBJ2-7, with 9 bases lining up with TRBD1. The CDR3 is 15 amino acids. Germline values: CDR1 KGHSH, CDR2 LQKENI. The CDR3 region has the DNA TGTGCCAGCTCAGCACCGGGACAGGGCTCCTACGAGCAGTACTTC. Translated: CASSAPGQGSYEQYF.

The chain links TRBV18 to TRBJ1-5; 10 bases line up with TRBD1. This CDR3 has 17 residues. Germline V gene lookup returns CDR1 KGHSH and CDR2 LQKENI. V gave up 3 bases and J gave up 5 bases; unmatched junction bases: 10. The CDR3 nucleotides are TGTGCCAGCTCACCCAGCCGGGGGACAGGGGTGGATCAGCCCCAGCATTTT. Its protein is CASSPSRGTGVDQPQHF.